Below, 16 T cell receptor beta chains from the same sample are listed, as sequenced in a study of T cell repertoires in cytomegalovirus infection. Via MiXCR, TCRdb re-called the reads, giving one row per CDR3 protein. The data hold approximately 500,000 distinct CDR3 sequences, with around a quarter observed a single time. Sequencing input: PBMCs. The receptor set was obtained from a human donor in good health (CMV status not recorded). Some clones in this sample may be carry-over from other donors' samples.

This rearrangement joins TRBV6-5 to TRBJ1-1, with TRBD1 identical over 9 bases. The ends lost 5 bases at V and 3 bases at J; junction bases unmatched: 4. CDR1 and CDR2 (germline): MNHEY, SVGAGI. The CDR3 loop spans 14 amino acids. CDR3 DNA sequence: TGTGCCAGCAGTAGACAGGGGGAGGACACTGAAGCTTTCTTT. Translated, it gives CASSRQGEDTEAFF.

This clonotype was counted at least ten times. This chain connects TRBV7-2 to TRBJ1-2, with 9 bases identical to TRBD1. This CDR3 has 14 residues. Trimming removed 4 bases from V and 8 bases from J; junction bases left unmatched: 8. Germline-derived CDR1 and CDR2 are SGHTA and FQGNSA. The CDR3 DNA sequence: TGTGCCAGCAGCTCCCGGGGACAGGGTGCGGGCTACACCTTC. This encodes CASSSRGQGAGYTF.

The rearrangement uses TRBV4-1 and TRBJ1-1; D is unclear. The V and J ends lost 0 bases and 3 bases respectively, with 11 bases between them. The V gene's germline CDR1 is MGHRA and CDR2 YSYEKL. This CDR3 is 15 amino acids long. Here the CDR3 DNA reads TGCGCCAGCAGCCAAGAGTTAGGACTGCACACTGAAGCTTTCTTT. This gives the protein CASSQELGLHTEAFF.

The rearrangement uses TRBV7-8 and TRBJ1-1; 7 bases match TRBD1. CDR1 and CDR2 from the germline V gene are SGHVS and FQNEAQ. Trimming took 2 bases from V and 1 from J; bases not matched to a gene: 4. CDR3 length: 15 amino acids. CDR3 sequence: CASSLIDRANTEAFF. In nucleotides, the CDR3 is TGTGCCAGCAGCTTAATAGACAGGGCGAACACTGAAGCTTTCTTT.

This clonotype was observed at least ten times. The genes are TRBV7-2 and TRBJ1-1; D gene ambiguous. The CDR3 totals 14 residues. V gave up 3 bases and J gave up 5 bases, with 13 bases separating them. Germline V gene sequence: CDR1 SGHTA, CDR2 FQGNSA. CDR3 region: CASSFGGMRTEAFF. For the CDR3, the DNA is TGTGCCAGCAGCTTCGGAGGGATGAGGACTGAAGCTTTCTTT.

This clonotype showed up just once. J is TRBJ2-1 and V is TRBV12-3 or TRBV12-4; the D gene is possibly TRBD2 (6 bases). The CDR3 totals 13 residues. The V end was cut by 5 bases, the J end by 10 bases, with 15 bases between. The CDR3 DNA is TGTGCCAGCAGTCGGTCCGGGACTGGAGAGCAGTTCTTC. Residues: CASSRSGTGEQFF.

CDR3 nucleotides: TGTGCCACCTTAGCGGACAACACCGGGGAGCTGTTTTTT. Its translation is CATLADNTGELFF. The chain combines TRBV6-1 with TRBJ2-2; TRBD2 might be the D (6 bases). The CDR3 consists of 13 residues. Germline CDR1 and CDR2: MNHNS and SASEGT. Trimming removed 10 bases at V and 2 bases at J, with 11 bases between.

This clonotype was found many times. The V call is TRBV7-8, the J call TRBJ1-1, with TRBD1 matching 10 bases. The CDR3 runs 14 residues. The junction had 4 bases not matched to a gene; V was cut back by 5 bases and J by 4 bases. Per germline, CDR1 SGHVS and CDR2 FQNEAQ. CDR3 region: CASSTRTGGTEAFF. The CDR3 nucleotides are TGTGCCAGCAGCACCCGGACAGGGGGCACTGAAGCTTTCTTT.

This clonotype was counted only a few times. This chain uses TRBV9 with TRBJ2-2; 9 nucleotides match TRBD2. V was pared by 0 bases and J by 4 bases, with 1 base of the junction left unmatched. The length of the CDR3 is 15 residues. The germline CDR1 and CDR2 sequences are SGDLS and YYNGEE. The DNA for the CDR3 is TGTGCCAGCAGCGTAGCTAGCGGGGTCACCGGGGAGCTGTTTTTT. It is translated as CASSVASGVTGELFF.

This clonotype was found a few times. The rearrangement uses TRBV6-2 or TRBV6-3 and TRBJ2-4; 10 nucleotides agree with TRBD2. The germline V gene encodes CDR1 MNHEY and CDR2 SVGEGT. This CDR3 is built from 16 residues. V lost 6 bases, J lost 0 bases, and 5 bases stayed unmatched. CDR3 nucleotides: TGTGCCAGCAGCAAGACTAGCGGGCAAGCCAAAAACATTCAGTACTTC. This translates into CASSKTSGQAKNIQYF.

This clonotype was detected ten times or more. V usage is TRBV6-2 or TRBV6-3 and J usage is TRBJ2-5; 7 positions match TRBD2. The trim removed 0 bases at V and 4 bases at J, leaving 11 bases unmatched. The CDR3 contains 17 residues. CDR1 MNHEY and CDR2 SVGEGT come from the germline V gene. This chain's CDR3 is CASSYSKEYGRRETQYF. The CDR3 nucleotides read TGTGCCAGCAGTTACTCGAAAGAGTACGGGAGGCGAGAGACCCAGTACTTC.

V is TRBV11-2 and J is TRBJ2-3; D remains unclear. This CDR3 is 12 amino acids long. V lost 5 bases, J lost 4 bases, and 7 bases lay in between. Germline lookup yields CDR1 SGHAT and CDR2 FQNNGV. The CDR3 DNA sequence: TGTGCCAGCAGCCCCGTCTCAGATACGCAGTATTTT. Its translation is CASSPVSDTQYF.

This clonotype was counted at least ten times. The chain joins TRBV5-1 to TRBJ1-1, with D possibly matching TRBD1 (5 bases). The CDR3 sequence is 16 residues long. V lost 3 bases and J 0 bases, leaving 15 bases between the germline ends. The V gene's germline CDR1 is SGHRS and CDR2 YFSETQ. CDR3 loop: CASSWGPGRVNTEAFF. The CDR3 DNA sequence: TGCGCCAGCAGCTGGGGACCGGGACGGGTGAACACTGAAGCTTTCTTT.

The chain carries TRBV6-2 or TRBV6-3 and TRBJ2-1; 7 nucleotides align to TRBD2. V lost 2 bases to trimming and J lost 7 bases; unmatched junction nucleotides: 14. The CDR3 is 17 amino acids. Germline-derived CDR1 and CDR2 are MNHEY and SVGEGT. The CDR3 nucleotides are TGTGCCAGCAGTTACGGCGGTACAGGCGGGAGAGGTAATGAGCAGTTCTTC. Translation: CASSYGGTGGRGNEQFF.

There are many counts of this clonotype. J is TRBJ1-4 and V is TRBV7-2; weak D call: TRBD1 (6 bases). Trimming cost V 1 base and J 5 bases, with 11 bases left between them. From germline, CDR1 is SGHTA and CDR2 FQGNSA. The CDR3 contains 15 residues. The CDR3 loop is CASSLEQGRNEKLFF. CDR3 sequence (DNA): TGTGCCAGCAGCTTAGAGCAGGGGCGAAATGAAAAACTGTTTTTT. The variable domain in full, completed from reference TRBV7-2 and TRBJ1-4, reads GAGVSQSPSNKVTEKGKDVELRCDPISGHTALYWYRQSLGQGLEFLIYFQGNSAPDKSGLPSDRFSAERTGGSVSTLTIQRTQQEDSAVYLCASSLEQGRNEKLFFGSGTQLSVL.

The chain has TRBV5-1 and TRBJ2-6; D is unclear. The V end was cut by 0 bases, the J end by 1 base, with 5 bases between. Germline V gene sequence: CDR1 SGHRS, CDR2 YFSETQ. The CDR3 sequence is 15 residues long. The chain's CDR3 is CASSLAVSGANVLTF. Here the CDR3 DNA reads TGCGCCAGCAGCTTGGCGGTATCTGGGGCCAACGTCCTGACTTTC.